The 10 T cell receptor beta chains given below trace back to one sample, sequenced in a study of beta chain features in type 1 diabetes. Broader study findings: Among all four CD4+ subsets, Type 1 diabetes patients had TCRB CDR3s that were moderately but significantly shorter.

The whole isolated RNA underwent reverse transcription, so sequencing captured expressed TCRB transcripts. The table came from immunoSEQ multiplex PCR; TCRdb's copy has only in-frame clones and leaves some out. The sample includes under 300,000 clones, 11% of them seen just once. Their recognized antigens are unknown. The sequenced sample consisted of naive CD4+ T cells from blood. The receptors originated from a man aged 25-45 years with type 1 diabetes.

V and J are TRBV11-2 and TRBJ2-1; 10 nucleotides line up with TRBD2. Trimming cost V 0 bases and J 4 bases; bases outside gene matches: 9. This CDR3 region has 18 residues. The germline V gene has CDR1 SGHAT and CDR2 FQNNGV. The CDR3, as DNA: TGTGCCAGCAGCTTAGAATCCTCTAGCGGGGGCGCTTACAATGAGCAGTTCTTC. This translates into CASSLESSSGGAYNEQFF.

The sample holds a few counts of this clone. The CDR3 is CASTPGGTSYEQYF. The CDR3 coding sequence is TGTGCCAGCACCCCGGGCGGGACCTCCTACGAGCAGTACTTC. The rearrangement uses TRBV2 and TRBJ2-7; tentatively, D is TRBD2 (6 bases). The germline V gene has CDR1 SNHLY and CDR2 FYNNEI. The CDR3 has 14 amino acids. V dropped 7 bases and J dropped 0 bases, with 13 bases sitting between them.

The genes are TRBV5-6 and TRBJ2-1, with 8 positions matching TRBD1. There are 16 residues in the CDR3. Germline V gene sequence: CDR1 SGHDT, CDR2 YYEEEE. The V and J ends lost 4 bases and 3 bases, in that order; junction bases with no gene match: 9. The CDR3 region is CASSRTWTGNYNEQFF. CDR3 sequence (DNA): TGTGCCAGCAGCCGGACGTGGACAGGGAACTACAATGAGCAGTTCTTC.

The chain employs TRBV2 and TRBJ2-3; 8 bases align to TRBD2. The germline V gene has CDR1 SNHLY and CDR2 FYNNEI. The ends lost 5 bases at V and 0 bases at J; junction bases unmatched: 1. The CDR3 is made up of 14 amino acids. DNA of the CDR3: TGTGCCAGCAGTAGCGGGGGCAGCACAGATACGCAGTATTTT. As protein: CASSSGGSTDTQYF. The full variable domain, completed using reference TRBV2 and TRBJ2-3, is EPEVTQTPSHQVTQMGQEVILRCVPISNHLYFYWYRQILGQKVEFLVSFYNNEISEKSEIFDDQFSVERPDGSNFTLKIRSTKLEDSAMYFCASSSGGSTDTQYFGPGTRLTVL.

This clone was counted only a few times. The chain couples TRBV13 to TRBJ1-1, with a possible D match to TRBD1 (6 bases). The CDR3 spans 13 residues. The V end was cut by 7 bases, the J end by 3 bases, with 12 bases between. Germline CDR1 reads PRHDT; CDR2 reads FYEKMQ (reference sequence). This chain's CDR3 is CASTTTGHTEAFF. The CDR3 DNA follows: TGTGCCAGCACCACCACAGGGCACACTGAAGCTTTCTTT.

The rearrangement joins TRBV5-1 to TRBJ1-5; a weak D match, TRBD1 (5 bases). V was cut by 6 bases and J by 5 bases, with 15 bases left in between. Germline values: CDR1 SGHRS, CDR2 YFSETQ. The CDR3 is made up of 14 amino acids. CDR3 amino acids: CASTRTSGDQPQHF. The CDR3, as DNA: TGCGCCAGCACCCGGACGTCGGGGGATCAGCCCCAGCATTTT. The whole variable domain, filled in from reference TRBV5-1 and TRBJ1-5, reads KAGVTQTPRYLIKTRGQQVTLSCSPISGHRSVSWYQQTPGQGLQFLFEYFSETQRNKGNFPGRFSGRQFSNSRSEMNVSTLELGDSALYLCASTRTSGDQPQHFGDGTRLSIL.

In its sample, this clone was seen a few times. The genes are TRBV4-2 and TRBJ2-3, with TRBD1 matching over 10 bases. CDR1 is LGHNA and CDR2 is YNFKEQ in the germline V gene. V lost 7 bases to trimming and J lost 2 bases; unmatched junction nucleotides: 9. This CDR3 is 16 amino acids long. CDR3 coding DNA: TGTGCCAGCACCCCGTCCGGGACAGGGGCCACAGATACGCAGTATTTT. This translates into CASTPSGTGATDTQYF.

This chain uses TRBV5-1 with TRBJ2-7, with a possible D match to TRBD2 (6 bases). The CDR3 totals 15 residues. Trimming removed 0 bases at V and 5 bases at J, with 15 bases between. Germline lookup yields CDR1 SGHRS and CDR2 YFSETQ. CDR3 protein: CASSLVEGLQDEQYF. CDR3 nucleotide sequence: TGCGCCAGCAGCTTGGTAGAGGGACTTCAGGACGAGCAGTACTTC.

This clone was observed a handful of times. The CDR3: CANQPGQGAWETQYF. The CDR3 nucleotides read TGTGCCAATCAACCGGGACAGGGGGCTTGGGAGACCCAGTACTTC. The rearrangement joins TRBV2 to TRBJ2-5; 12 bases line up with TRBD1. Germline values: CDR1 SNHLY, CDR2 FYNNEI. V lost 10 bases to trimming and J lost 5 bases; unmatched junction nucleotides: 11. There are 15 residues in the CDR3.

This clone turned up a few times. This chain connects TRBV11-2 to TRBJ2-5; possibly TRBD1 for D (6 bases). The V and J ends lost 5 bases and 7 bases respectively, with 17 bases between them. This CDR3 has 14 residues. Germline CDR1 reads SGHAT; CDR2 reads FQNNGV. CDR3 in amino acids: CASSLARGGGTQYF. The CDR3 region has the DNA TGTGCCAGCAGCCTCGCCAGGGGCGGCGGGACCCAGTACTTC.